This TCR beta chain was documented in a study of blood T cell repertoires in COVID-19. Germline CDR1 and CDR2: MDHEN and SYDVKM. The V gene lost 2 bases and the J gene lost 0 bases, with 10 bases spanning the gap. The CDR3 length is 15 residues. The method was immunoSEQ multiplex PCR; TCRdb's version includes in-frame clones alone and lacks a portion of them. There are fewer than 150,000 clones in the sample; 84% occur only once, and about 5.8% lies in the top ten. This clone showed up many times. The chain employs TRBV28 and TRBJ1-2, with a tentative D call TRBD1 (5 bases). Sequenced input: peripheral blood. The receptor comes from a human donor in a cohort sampled during active COVID-19. This chain's CDR3 is CASSLKGLPNYGYTF. CDR3 DNA: TGTGCCAGCAGTTTAAAGGGGCTTCCTAACTATGGCTACACCTTC.